Listed below are T cell receptor beta chains from one sample, sequenced in a study of T cell responses to AZD1222 COVID-19 vaccine. TCRdb's table, derived via immunoSEQ multiplex PCR, lists solely in-frame clones and lacks some. The sample consists of about 110,000 clones, roughly 90% of them appearing once. The source was peripheral blood, collected on day 0 of AZD1222 vaccination. The receptors were gathered from an adult in good health. The CDR3 runs from the conserved cysteine through the conserved F or W. A D gene is named only where the DNA matches it firmly. Part of the rows lack a size; the others show once, few, many or a class for expanded clones.

J,size,V,D,CDR3,DNA
TRBJ1-1,-,TRBV28,-,CASMGRVGTEAFF,TGTGCCAGCATGGGAAGGGTGGGCACTGAAGCTTTCTTT
TRBJ2-1,-,TRBV29-1,-,CSERGGYNEQFF,TGCAGCGAAAGGGGTGGCTACAATGAGCAGTTCTTC
TRBJ2-7,-,TRBV27,-,CASSNRGQYEQYF,TGTGCCAGCTCCAACCGGGGGCAATACGAGCAGTACTTC
TRBJ1-4,-,TRBV7-9,-,CASSPVGEKLFF,TGTGCCAGCAGCCCAGTCGGAGAAAAACTGTTTTTT
TRBJ2-5,-,TRBV7-7,-,CASSPPPGTSVCGTQYF,TGTGCTAGCAGCCCCCCACCCGGGACCTCGGTATGTGGGACCCAGTACTTC
TRBJ1-1,once,TRBV5-1,-,CASSPTSGIRDPMNTEAFF,TGCGCCAGCAGCCCTACCTCCGGGATACGAGACCCAATGAACACTGAAGCTTTCTTT
TRBJ2-2,-,TRBV9,TRBD1,CASSVHRGGNTGELFF,TGTGCCAGCAGCGTCCACAGGGGCGGGAACACCGGGGAGCTGTTTTTT
TRBJ1-6,-,TRBV5-1,TRBD1,CASSLVGTGDLNNSPLHF,TGCGCCAGCAGCTTGGTGGGGACAGGGGATCTGAATAATTCACCCCTCCACTTT
TRBJ2-1,-,TRBV7-2,-,CASSPRYSSYNEQFF,TGTGCCAGCAGCCCGCGTTACAGCTCCTACAATGAGCAGTTCTTC
TRBJ2-7,-,TRBV6-5,TRBD2,CASSYSGLDPYEQYF,TGTGCCAGCAGTTACTCCGGACTAGATCCCTACGAGCAGTACTTC
TRBJ2-2,once,TRBV5-1,-,CASSSGQGGATGELFF,TGCGCCAGCAGCTCCGGCCAGGGTGGTGCGACCGGGGAGCTGTTTTTT
TRBJ2-1,-,TRBV6-6,-,CASSPDSVASYNEQFF,TGTGCCAGCAGTCCGGACTCCGTTGCCTCCTACAATGAGCAGTTCTTC
TRBJ1-2,-,TRBV12-3/TRBV12-4,-,CASSLAFLYGYTF,TGTGCCAGCAGTTTAGCGTTTCTCTATGGCTACACCTTC
TRBJ2-7,-,TRBV7-9,-,CASSLGPDSYEQYF,TGTGCCAGCAGCTTAGGCCCAGATTCCTACGAGCAGTACTTC
TRBJ1-2,-,TRBV9,TRBD1,CASSSQDRGEGYTF,TGTGCCAGCAGCTCACAGGACAGGGGCGAGGGCTACACCTTC
TRBJ2-1,-,TRBV7-2,TRBD2,CASSLGPAGGRNEQFF,TGTGCCAGCAGCTTAGGACCAGCGGGAGGGCGCAATGAGCAGTTCTTC
TRBJ1-2,-,TRBV6-2/TRBV6-3,-,CASSYSDIGPMGGYTF,TGTGCCAGCAGTTACTCAGACATAGGACCTATGGGCGGCTACACCTTC
TRBJ2-7,-,TRBV15,TRBD1,CATSGQGAFMDEQYF,TGTGCCACCAGCGGACAGGGGGCCTTTATGGACGAGCAGTACTTC
TRBJ1-1,-,TRBV5-1,-,CASRNDPRDMNTEAFF,TGCGCCAGCAGAAATGACCCCAGGGATATGAACACTGAAGCTTTCTTT
TRBJ1-2,once,TRBV2,TRBD1,CASRLLGQDYGYTF,TGTGCCAGCAGACTATTGGGACAGGACTATGGCTACACCTTC
TRBJ1-3,-,TRBV18,TRBD1,CASSPGTGSGNTIYF,TGTGCCAGCTCACCCGGGACAGGCTCTGGAAACACCATATATTTT
TRBJ1-5,few,TRBV6-2/TRBV6-3,-,CASSYSLGGQPQHF,TGTGCCAGCAGTTACTCGTTAGGGGGTCAGCCCCAGCATTTT
TRBJ2-7,-,TRBV18,-,CASSPGTFDGEQYF,TGTGCCAGCTCACCCGGGACCTTTGATGGGGAGCAGTACTTC
TRBJ2-7,-,TRBV12-3/TRBV12-4,-,CASSGTGSHEQYF,TGTGCCAGCAGTGGAACCGGGAGCCACGAGCAGTACTTC
TRBJ2-3,-,TRBV19,TRBD1,CATDQGTGRSDTQYF,TGTGCCACCGACCAGGGGACAGGGAGGTCAGATACGCAGTATTTT
TRBJ1-3,-,TRBV6-5,-,CASRGQGNTIYF,TGTGCCAGCAGAGGACAGGGAAACACCATATATTTT
TRBJ1-1,-,TRBV4-3,TRBD1,CASSQQGAGNTEAFF,TGCGCCAGCAGCCAACAGGGGGCCGGGAACACTGAAGCTTTCTTT
TRBJ2-1,once,TRBV13,TRBD2,CASSLVLREGYNEQFF,TGTGCCAGCAGCTTAGTTCTCCGGGAGGGGTACAATGAGCAGTTCTTC
TRBJ2-7,-,TRBV5-6,TRBD1,CASSRQGDEQYF,TGTGCCAGCAGCCGACAGGGGGACGAGCAGTACTTC
TRBJ2-1,-,TRBV24-1,TRBD1,CATSGRQGNPDYNEQFF,TGTGCCACCAGTGGGAGACAGGGTAACCCTGACTACAATGAGCAGTTCTTC
TRBJ2-7,-,TRBV5-4,TRBD2,CASSGTSGSSHEQYF,TGTGCCAGCAGCGGCACTAGCGGGAGCTCCCACGAGCAGTACTTC
TRBJ1-1,-,TRBV27,-,CASKEGLHTEAFF,TGTGCCAGCAAGGAGGGGTTACACACTGAAGCTTTCTTT
TRBJ2-7,-,TRBV27,TRBD2,CASSPQRELNEQYF,TGTGCCAGCAGTCCCCAGCGGGAGTTAAACGAGCAGTACTTC
TRBJ2-1,-,TRBV5-1,TRBD2,CASSLTSGSPNEQFF,TGCGCCAGCAGCCTAACTAGCGGGAGCCCCAATGAGCAGTTCTTC
TRBJ1-1,-,TRBV19,-,CASSRESAEAFF,TGTGCCAGTAGTAGGGAATCGGCTGAAGCTTTCTTT
TRBJ1-2,-,TRBV28,-,CASSPNYGYTF,TGTGCCAGCAGCCCCAACTATGGCTACACCTTC
TRBJ1-1,-,TRBV10-1,TRBD1,CASSSGQGRTEAFF,TGCGCCAGCTCATCCGGACAGGGGAGGACTGAAGCTTTCTTT
TRBJ1-2,-,TRBV5-1,-,CASSLEGGGGYTF,TGCGCCAGCAGCTTGGAAGGTGGGGGTGGCTACACCTTC
TRBJ2-2,-,TRBV10-3,TRBD1,CASGQGAGELFF,TGTGCCAGTGGACAGGGGGCCGGGGAGCTGTTTTTT
TRBJ1-1,-,TRBV18,-,CASSPGGSDTEAFF,TGTGCCAGCTCACCAGGGGGAAGCGACACTGAAGCTTTCTTT
TRBJ1-1,-,TRBV7-9,-,CASSYDGVNTEAFF,TGTGCCAGCAGCTATGACGGGGTGAACACTGAAGCTTTCTTT
TRBJ1-1,-,TRBV19,-,CASSPVMNTEAFF,TGTGCCAGTAGTCCCGTAATGAACACTGAAGCTTTCTTT
TRBJ2-3,-,TRBV30,TRBD2,CAWRTSASTDTQYF,TGTGCCTGGAGGACTAGCGCTAGCACAGATACGCAGTATTTT
TRBJ2-5,few,TRBV9,TRBD1,CASSVFRDSQETQYF,TGTGCCAGCAGCGTGTTCCGGGACAGCCAAGAGACCCAGTACTTC
TRBJ2-2,-,TRBV24-1,TRBD1,CATSRLNRGIGELFF,TGTGCCACCAGTAGGTTGAACAGGGGTATCGGGGAGCTGTTTTTT
TRBJ2-7,-,TRBV2,-,CASRVGTYEQYF,TGTGCCAGCAGGGTGGGAACCTACGAGCAGTACTTC